The source of this TCR beta chain is a study of blood T cell repertoires in COVID-19. On the study more broadly: Donors in the United States, Italy and Spain gave samples during acute or convalescent COVID-19.

Profiled with immunoSEQ multiplex PCR; TCRdb holds only in-frame clones, not every one. Found here are fewer than 200,000 clones, 87% of them singletons; the top ten hold 9.5% to 15%. Recruited during active infection, patients (from Seattle) were subsequently followed longitudinally. This TCR came from a woman in her seventies with COVID-19, enrolled during active disease. Sequences were obtained from peripheral blood.

CDR3 nucleotide sequence: TGTGCCAGCAGCGCCGGGACAGGGGGGAGCAATCAGCCCCAGCATTTT. Protein: CASSAGTGGSNQPQHF. V and J are TRBV9 and TRBJ1-5; 11 nucleotides align to TRBD1. V dropped 3 bases and J dropped 1; count of bases not matched to a gene: 3. Looked up from germline, CDR1 is SGDLS and CDR2 is YYNGEE. CDR3 size: 16 residues.